This paragraph covers one TCR beta chain sequence. No antigen is known for it. The sample comes from a study of response to subunit inactivated influenza vaccine. This CDR3 comprises 17 residues. Germline trimming cut 4 bases from V and 0 bases from J; bases unmatched to any gene: 9. Germline V gives CDR1 DFQATT, CDR2 SNEGSKA (reference sequence). TCRdb used MiXCR to reprocess the RT-PCR reads, holding one entry per CDR3 protein. This table holds hundreds of thousands of distinct CDR3 sequences, 21% found once. Whole-study results and caveats: That few new T cells are recruited by each seasonal influenza vaccination was the authors' suggestion.

The source was PBMCs from blood, collected less than 22 months after vaccination. The sequence derives from a man between 45 and 75 years old who received an inactivated influenza vaccine. This chain joins TRBV20-1 and TRBJ2-2; TRBD1 matches 9 bases. This CDR3 reads CSAIPGQGPPNTGELFF. The CDR3 bases are TGCAGTGCTATCCCGGGACAGGGTCCCCCGAACACCGGGGAGCTGTTTTTT.